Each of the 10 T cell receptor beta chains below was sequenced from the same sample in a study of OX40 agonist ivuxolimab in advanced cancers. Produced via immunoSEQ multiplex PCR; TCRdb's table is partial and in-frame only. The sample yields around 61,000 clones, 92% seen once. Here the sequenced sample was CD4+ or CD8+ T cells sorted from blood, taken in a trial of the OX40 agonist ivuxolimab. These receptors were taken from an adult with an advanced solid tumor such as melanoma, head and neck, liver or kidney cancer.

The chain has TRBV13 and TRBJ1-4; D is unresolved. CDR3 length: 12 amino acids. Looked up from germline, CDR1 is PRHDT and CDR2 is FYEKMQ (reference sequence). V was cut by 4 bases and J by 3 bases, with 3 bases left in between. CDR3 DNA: TGTGCCAGCAGCTCAGCTAATGAAAAACTGTTTTTT. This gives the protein CASSSANEKLFF.

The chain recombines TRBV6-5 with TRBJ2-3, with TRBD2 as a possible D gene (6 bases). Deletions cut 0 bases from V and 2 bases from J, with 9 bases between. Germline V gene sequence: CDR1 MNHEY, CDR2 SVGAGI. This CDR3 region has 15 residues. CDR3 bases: TGTGCCAGCAGTTACTCGGGCGGGGCCACAGATACGCAGTATTTT. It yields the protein CASSYSGGATDTQYF.

The CDR3 DNA is TGTGCCTGGACCTACGGGTCACCCCTCCACTTT. Protein product: CAWTYGSPLHF. The chain links TRBV30 to TRBJ1-6; D is unclear. Germline assignment: CDR1 GTSNPN and CDR2 SVGIG (reference sequence). The CDR3 extends over 11 amino acids. V dropped 4 bases and J dropped 10 bases, with 8 bases sitting between them.

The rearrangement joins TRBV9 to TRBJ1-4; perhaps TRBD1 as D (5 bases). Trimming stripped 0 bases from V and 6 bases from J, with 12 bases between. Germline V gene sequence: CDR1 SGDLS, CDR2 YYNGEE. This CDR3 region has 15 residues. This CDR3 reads CASSVAGRADEKLFF. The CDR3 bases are TGTGCCAGCAGCGTAGCCGGCAGGGCGGATGAAAAACTGTTTTTT.

CDR3 sequence reads: CASSGGSSGNTIYF. The CDR3 bases are TGTGCCAGCAGCGGCGGGAGCTCTGGAAACACCATATATTTT. The chain joins TRBV9 to TRBJ1-3; no firm D call. The CDR3 covers 14 residues. The germline V gene has CDR1 SGDLS and CDR2 YYNGEE. V was clipped by 3 bases and J by 0 bases, with 7 bases between them.

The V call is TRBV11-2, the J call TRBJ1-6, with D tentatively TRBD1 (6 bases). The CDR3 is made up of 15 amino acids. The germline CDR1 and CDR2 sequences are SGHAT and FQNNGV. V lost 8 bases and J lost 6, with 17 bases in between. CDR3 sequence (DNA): TGTGCCAGCCTCACAAAACAGGGTCCTAATTCACCCCTCCACTTT. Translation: CASLTKQGPNSPLHF.

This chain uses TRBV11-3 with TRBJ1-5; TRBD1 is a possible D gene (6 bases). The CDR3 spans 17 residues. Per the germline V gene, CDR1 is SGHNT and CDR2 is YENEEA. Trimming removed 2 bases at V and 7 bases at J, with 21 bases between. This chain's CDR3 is CASSLPVGGGRVQPQHF. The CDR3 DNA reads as TGTGCCAGCAGCTTACCCGTTGGGGGCGGGAGAGTCCAGCCCCAGCATTTT. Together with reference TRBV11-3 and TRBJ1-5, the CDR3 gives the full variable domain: EAGVVQSPRYKIIEKKQPVAFWCNPISGHNTLYWYLQNLGQGPELLIRYENEEAVDDSQLPKDRFSAERLKGVDSTLKIQPAELGDSAVYLCASSLPVGGGRVQPQHFGDGTRLSIL.

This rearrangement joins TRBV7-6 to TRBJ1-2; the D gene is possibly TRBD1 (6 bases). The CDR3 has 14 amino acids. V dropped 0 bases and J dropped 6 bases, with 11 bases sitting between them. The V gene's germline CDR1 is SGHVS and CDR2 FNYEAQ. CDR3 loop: CASSLAGGADGYTF. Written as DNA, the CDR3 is TGTGCCAGCAGCTTAGCGGGGGGGGCGGATGGCTACACCTTC.

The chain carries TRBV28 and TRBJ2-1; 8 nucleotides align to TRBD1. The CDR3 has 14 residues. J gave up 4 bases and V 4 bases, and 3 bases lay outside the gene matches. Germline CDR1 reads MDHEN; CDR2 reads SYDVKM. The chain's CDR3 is CASSSRTGYNEQFF. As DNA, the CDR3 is TGTGCCAGCAGTTCCCGGACAGGGTACAATGAGCAGTTCTTC.

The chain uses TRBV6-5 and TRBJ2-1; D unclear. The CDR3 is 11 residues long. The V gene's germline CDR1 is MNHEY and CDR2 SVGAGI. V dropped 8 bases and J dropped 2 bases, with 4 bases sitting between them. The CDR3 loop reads CASGPYNEQFF. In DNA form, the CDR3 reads TGTGCCAGCGGTCCCTACAATGAGCAGTTCTTC.